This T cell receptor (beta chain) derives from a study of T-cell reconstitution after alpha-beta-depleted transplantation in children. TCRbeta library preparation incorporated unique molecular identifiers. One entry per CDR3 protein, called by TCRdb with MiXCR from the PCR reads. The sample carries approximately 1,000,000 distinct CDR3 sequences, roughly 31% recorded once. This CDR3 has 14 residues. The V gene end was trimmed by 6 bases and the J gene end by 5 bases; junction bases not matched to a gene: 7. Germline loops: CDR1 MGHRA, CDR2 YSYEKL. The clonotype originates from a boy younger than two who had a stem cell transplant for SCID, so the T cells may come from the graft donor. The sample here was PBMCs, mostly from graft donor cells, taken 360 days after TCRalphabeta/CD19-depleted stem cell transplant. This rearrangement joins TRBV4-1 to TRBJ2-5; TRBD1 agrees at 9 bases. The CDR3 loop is CASRGTGYAETQYF. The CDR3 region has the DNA TGCGCCAGCAGAGGGACAGGGTACGCGGAGACCCAGTACTTC.